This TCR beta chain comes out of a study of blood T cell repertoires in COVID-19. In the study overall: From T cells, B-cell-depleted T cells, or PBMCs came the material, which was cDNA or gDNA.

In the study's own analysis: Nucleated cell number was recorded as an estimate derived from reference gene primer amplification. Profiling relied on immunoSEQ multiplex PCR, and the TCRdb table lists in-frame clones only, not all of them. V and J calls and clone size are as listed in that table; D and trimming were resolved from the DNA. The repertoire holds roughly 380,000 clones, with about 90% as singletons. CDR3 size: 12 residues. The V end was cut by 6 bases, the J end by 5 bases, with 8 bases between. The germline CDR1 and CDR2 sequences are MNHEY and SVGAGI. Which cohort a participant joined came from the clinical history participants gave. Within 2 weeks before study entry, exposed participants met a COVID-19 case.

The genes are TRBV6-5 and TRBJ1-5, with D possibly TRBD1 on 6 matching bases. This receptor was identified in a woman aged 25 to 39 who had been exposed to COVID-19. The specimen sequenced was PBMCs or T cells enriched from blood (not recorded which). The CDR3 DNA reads TGTGCCAGCAGACAGGGTGATCAGCCCCAGCATTTT. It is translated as CASRQGDQPQHF.